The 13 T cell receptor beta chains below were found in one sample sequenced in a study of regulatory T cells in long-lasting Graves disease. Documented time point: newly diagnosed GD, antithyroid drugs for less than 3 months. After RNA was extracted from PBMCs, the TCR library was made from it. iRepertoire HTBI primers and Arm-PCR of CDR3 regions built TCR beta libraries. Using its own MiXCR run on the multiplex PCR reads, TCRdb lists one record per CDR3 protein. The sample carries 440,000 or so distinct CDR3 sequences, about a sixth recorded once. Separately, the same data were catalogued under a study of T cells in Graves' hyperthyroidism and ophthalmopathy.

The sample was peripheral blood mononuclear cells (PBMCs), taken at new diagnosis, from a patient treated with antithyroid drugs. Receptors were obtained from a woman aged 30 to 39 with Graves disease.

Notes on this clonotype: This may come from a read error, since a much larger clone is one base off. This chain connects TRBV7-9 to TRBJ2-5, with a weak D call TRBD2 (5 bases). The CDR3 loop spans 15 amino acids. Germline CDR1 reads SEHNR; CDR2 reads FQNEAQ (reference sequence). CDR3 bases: TGTGCCAGCAGCTTAGGGAGCCTAGCAGAAGAGACCCGGTACTTC. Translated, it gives CASSLGSLAEETRYF.

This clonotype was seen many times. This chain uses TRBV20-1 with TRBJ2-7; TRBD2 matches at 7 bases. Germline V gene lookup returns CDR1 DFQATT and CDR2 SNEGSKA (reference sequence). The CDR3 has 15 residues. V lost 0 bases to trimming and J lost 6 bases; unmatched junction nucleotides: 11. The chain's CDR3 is CSARDTGLGVPEQYF. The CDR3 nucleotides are TGCAGTGCTAGAGATACCGGACTAGGGGTCCCCGAGCAGTACTTC.

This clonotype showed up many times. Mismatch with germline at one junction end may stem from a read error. The CDR3: CASSLRVAGGPTYEQYF. The CDR3 DNA reads as TGTGCCAGCAGCTTGCGGGTAGCGGGAGGCCCGACCTACGAGCAGTACTTC. The chain joins TRBV5-1 to TRBJ2-7, with 10 nucleotides matching TRBD2. This CDR3 spans 17 amino acids. The germline CDR1 and CDR2 sequences are SGHRS and YFSETQ.

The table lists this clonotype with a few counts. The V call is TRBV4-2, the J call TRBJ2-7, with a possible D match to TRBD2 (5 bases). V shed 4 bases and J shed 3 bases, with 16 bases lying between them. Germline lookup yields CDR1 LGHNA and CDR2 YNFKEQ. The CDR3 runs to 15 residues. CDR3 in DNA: TGTGCCAGCAGCCTCCGAGGGCCGGAGGACTACGAGCAGTACTTC. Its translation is CASSLRGPEDYEQYF.

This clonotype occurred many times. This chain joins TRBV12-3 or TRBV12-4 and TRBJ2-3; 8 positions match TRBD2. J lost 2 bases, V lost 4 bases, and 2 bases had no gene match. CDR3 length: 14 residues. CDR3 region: CASSSAGVTDTQYF. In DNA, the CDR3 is TGTGCCAGCAGTTCAGCGGGAGTCACAGATACGCAGTATTTT.

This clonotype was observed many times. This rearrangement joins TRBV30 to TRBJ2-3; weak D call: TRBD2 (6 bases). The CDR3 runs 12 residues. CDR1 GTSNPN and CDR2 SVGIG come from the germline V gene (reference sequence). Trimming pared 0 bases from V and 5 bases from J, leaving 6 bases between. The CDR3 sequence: CAWSVGGDTQYF. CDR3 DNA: TGTGCCTGGAGTGTGGGGGGAGATACGCAGTATTTT.

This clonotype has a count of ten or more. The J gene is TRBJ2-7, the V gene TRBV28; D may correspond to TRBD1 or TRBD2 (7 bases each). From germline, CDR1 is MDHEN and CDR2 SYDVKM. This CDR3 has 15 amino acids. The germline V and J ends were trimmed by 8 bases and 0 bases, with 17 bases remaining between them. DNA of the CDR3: TGTGCCAGCCTCAGGGGGGGAACCACCTCCTACGAGCAGTACTTC. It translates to CASLRGGTTSYEQYF.

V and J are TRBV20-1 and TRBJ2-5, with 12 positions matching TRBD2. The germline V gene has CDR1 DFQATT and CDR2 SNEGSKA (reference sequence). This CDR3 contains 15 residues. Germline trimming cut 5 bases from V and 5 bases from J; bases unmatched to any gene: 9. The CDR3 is CSAQSLAGGDETQYF. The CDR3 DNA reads TGCAGTGCTCAGTCCCTAGCGGGAGGGGACGAGACCCAGTACTTC.

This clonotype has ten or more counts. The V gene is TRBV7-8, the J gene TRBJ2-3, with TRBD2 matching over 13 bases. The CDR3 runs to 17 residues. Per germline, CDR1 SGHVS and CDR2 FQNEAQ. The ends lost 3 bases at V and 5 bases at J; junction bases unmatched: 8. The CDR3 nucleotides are TGTGCCAGCAGCTTGAGGGGGACTAGCGGGGTCCAAGATACGCAGTATTTT. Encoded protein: CASSLRGTSGVQDTQYF.

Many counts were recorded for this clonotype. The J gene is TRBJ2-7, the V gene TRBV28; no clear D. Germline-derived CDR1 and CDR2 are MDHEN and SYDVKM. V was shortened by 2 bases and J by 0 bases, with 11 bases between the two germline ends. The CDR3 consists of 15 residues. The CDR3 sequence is CASSLDPSRSYEQYF. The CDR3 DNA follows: TGTGCCAGCAGTTTAGACCCCTCTCGCTCCTACGAGCAGTACTTC.

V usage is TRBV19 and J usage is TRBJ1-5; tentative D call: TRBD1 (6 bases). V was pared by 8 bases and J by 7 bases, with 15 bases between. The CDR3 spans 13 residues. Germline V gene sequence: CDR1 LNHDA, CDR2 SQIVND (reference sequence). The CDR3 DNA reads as TGTGCCAGTGGTACTTCGGGGGCACAGCCCCAGCATTTT. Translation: CASGTSGAQPQHF.

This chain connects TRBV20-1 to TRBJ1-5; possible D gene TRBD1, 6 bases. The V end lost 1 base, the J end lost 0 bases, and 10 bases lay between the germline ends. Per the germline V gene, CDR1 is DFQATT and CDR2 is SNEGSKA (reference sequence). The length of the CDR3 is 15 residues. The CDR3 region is CSARVPGASNQPQHF. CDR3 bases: TGCAGTGCTAGAGTGCCAGGGGCTAGCAATCAGCCCCAGCATTTT.

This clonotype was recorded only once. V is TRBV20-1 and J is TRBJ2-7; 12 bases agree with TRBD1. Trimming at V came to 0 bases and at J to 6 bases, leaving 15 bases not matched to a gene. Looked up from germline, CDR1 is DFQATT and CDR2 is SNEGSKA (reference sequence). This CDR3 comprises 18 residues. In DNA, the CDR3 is TGCAGTGCTAGAGATAATACGGCTTCCGGGACAGGGGGCGTCGAGCAGTACTTC. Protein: CSARDNTASGTGGVEQYF.